This TCR beta chain was profiled in a study of shared clonotypes between healthy human individuals. General study findings and limits: Collection of samples was limited to blood; tissue repertoires likely differ. Researchers found naive subsets generally carried larger estimated richness than memory subsets. What limited the represented genetic and exposure-history diversity was the small number of donors.

An even split of each subset's genomic DNA across several immunoSEQ plates was performed. Libraries were prepared by immunoSEQ multiplex PCR; TCRdb keeps only in-frame clonotypes and omits some of them. There are 2,500,000 or so clones in the sample; roughly 93% occur only once, and 0.36% lies in the top ten. To note about this clone: Its antigen remains unidentified. Within the sample, other DNA sequences also encode this same CDR3.

Sequenced input: naive CD4+ T cells from PBMCs. The subset is: CD45RA+ positively selected. The receptor was isolated from a man aged 18 to 30 in good health. Some clones in this sample may be carry-over from other donors' samples.

The CDR3 region has the DNA TGTGCCAGCAGGTATAGCAATCAGCCCCAGCATTTT. It is translated as CASRYSNQPQHF. The rearrangement uses TRBV2 and TRBJ1-5; D remains ambiguous. V was pared by 6 bases and J by 0 bases, with 3 bases between. Germline V CDR1 and CDR2: SNHLY, FYNNEI. The CDR3 is 12 residues long.